This TCR beta chain was obtained from a study of T cell responses to AZD1222 COVID-19 vaccine. About the research overall: Combined were second doses at about 4 or about 12 weeks.

This CDR3 region has 13 residues. The germline CDR1 and CDR2 sequences are MNHEY and SVGAGI. Between the trimmed V and J ends, which lost 5 bases and 6 bases, there was a span of 11 bases. The protocol was immunoSEQ multiplex PCR, while the TCRdb copy is restricted to in-frame clones and leaves out a portion. The sample consists of roughly 140,000 clones, approximately 90% of them appearing once. Notes on the study in general: A reported finding is that nearly half of spike-specific TCRs target unmutated variant regions. Sampling that yielded the repertoires occurred only after the peak T cell response. In a largely white British group with more females than males, clonal diversity was possibly underestimated.

With regard to this clone: Its target is not known.

This sequence was found in an adult in good health. The sequencing used peripheral blood, collected on day 0 of AZD1222 vaccination. The genes are TRBV6-5 and TRBJ2-1; D unclear. The CDR3 is CASSRQDRNEQFF. Here the CDR3 DNA reads TGTGCCAGCAGTCGCCAGGACCGCAATGAGCAGTTCTTC.